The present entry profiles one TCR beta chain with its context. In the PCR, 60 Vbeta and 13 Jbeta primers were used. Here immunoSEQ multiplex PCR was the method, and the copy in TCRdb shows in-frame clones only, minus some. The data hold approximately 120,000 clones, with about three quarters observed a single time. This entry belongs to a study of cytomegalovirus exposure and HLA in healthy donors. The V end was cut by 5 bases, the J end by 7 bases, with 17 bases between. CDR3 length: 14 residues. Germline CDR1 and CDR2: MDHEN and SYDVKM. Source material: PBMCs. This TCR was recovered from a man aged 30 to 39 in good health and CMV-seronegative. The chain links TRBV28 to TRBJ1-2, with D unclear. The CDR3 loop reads CASSSGVIEGGYTF. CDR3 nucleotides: TGTGCCAGCAGTAGTGGAGTTATTGAGGGTGGCTACACCTTC.